Each of the 22 T cell receptor beta chains below was sequenced from the same sample in a study of T cell responses to AZD1222 COVID-19 vaccine. Sequencing used immunoSEQ multiplex PCR; TCRdb keeps in-frame clones, though not all of them. The sample shows 65,000 to 80,000 clones, around nine tenths of them seen only once. Sequencing used peripheral blood, obtained 28 days after the second dose of the MenACWY control vaccine. These receptors were taken from an adult who received the MenACWY meningococcal vaccine as a control.

This clone came up once. V gene TRBV19 combines with J gene TRBJ1-5; 8 bases are shared with TRBD1. The germline V gene encodes CDR1 LNHDA and CDR2 SQIVND (reference sequence). Trimming cost V 4 bases and J 5 bases; bases outside gene matches: 1. This CDR3 has 13 amino acids. In DNA form, the CDR3 reads TGTGCCAGTAGTACACAGGGGGATCAGCCCCAGCATTTT. Its translation is CASSTQGDQPQHF.

This chain links TRBV5-1 with TRBJ1-1; TRBD1 matches at 8 bases. The CDR3 loop spans 16 amino acids. V was pared by 2 bases and J by 5 bases, with 11 bases of the junction left unmatched. Germline loops: CDR1 SGHRS, CDR2 YFSETQ. CDR3: CASSFTFQGAETEAFF. The CDR3 DNA reads TGCGCCAGCAGCTTCACGTTCCAGGGGGCGGAGACTGAAGCTTTCTTT.

The chain uses TRBV6-5 and TRBJ2-7; a possible D gene is TRBD2 (5 bases). V was cut by 2 bases and J by 3 bases, with 8 bases left in between. In germline, CDR1 is MNHEY, CDR2 SVGAGI. This CDR3 is built from 13 residues. This chain's CDR3 is CASSYGRDYEQYF. The CDR3, as DNA: TGTGCCAGCAGTTACGGACGGGACTACGAGCAGTACTTC.

This clone was seen more than once but under ten times. V and J are TRBV7-8 and TRBJ2-5; 7 nucleotides agree with TRBD1. V gave up 5 bases and J gave up 1 base; unmatched junction bases: 10. This CDR3 has 16 residues. CDR1 and CDR2 from the germline V gene are SGHVS and FQNEAQ. The chain's CDR3 is CASSLLGSGGQETQYF. The DNA of the CDR3 is TGTGCCAGCAGCCTCCTGGGCTCAGGGGGCCAAGAGACCCAGTACTTC.

The chain employs TRBV5-4 and TRBJ2-2, with 8 bases lining up with TRBD2. CDR1 is SGHNT and CDR2 is YYREEE in the germline V gene (reference sequence). The V gene end was trimmed by 4 bases and the J gene end by 5 bases; junction bases not matched to a gene: 7. The CDR3 is 15 residues long. CDR3 sequence (DNA): TGTGCCAGCAGCCTCGGGACTAGAGATACCGGGGAGCTGTTTTTT. It is translated as CASSLGTRDTGELFF.

The DNA for the CDR3 is TGTGCCAGCAGCCCCCGGGGACTTACCTACTATGGCTACACCTTC. Its protein is CASSPRGLTYYGYTF. The rearrangement links TRBV9 to TRBJ1-2; perhaps TRBD1 as D (5 bases). V was trimmed by 4 bases and J by 3 bases, leaving 16 bases between them. The CDR3 loop spans 15 amino acids. The germline V gene encodes CDR1 SGDLS and CDR2 YYNGEE.

This chain connects TRBV28 to TRBJ2-7; 10 positions agree with TRBD2. Germline trimming cut 8 bases from V and 6 bases from J; bases unmatched to any gene: 7. This CDR3 has 13 amino acids. The germline V gene encodes CDR1 MDHEN and CDR2 SYDVKM. The CDR3 is CASRLAGESEQYF. DNA of the CDR3: TGTGCCAGCCGTCTAGCGGGGGAAAGCGAGCAGTACTTC.

This sequence joins TRBV13 and TRBJ1-2, with TRBD1 identical over 8 bases. This CDR3 region has 15 residues. V trimming: 4 bases; J trimming: 4 bases; junction bases outside the gene matches: 8. The germline CDR1 and CDR2 sequences are PRHDT and FYEKMQ (reference sequence). CDR3 region: CASSSAYRGTYGYTF. In DNA, the CDR3 is TGTGCCAGCAGCTCCGCCTACAGGGGGACCTATGGCTACACCTTC.

This chain uses TRBV27 with TRBJ2-7; 8 bases align to TRBD1. The ends lost 6 bases at V and 5 bases at J; junction bases unmatched: 6. The germline CDR1 and CDR2 sequences are MNHEY and SMNVEV (reference sequence). The CDR3 totals 13 residues. CDR3 residues: CASRSTGANEQYF. As DNA, the CDR3 is TGTGCCAGCAGGTCGACAGGGGCTAACGAGCAGTACTTC.

The rearrangement joins TRBV7-2 to TRBJ2-5; 9 bases match TRBD2. With V trimmed by 2 bases and J by 1 base, 11 bases remained unmatched. The CDR3 length is 18 residues. The germline V gene encodes CDR1 SGHTA and CDR2 FQGNSA. The CDR3 DNA is TGTGCCAGCAGCTTAACCCCCCGGGGCGGGAGGGGCCAAGAGACCCAGTACTTC. This gives the protein CASSLTPRGGRGQETQYF.

This clone was counted a few times. Here the CDR3 reads CASSRVGPGLVVRDEQFF. CDR3 DNA sequence: TGCGCCAGCAGCCGCGTAGGGCCTGGACTAGTAGTACGAGATGAGCAGTTCTTC. The J gene is TRBJ2-1, the V gene TRBV4-1; 7 positions agree with TRBD2. V shed 4 bases and J 8 bases; nucleotides not matched to a gene: 20. There are 18 residues in the CDR3. Per germline, CDR1 MGHRA and CDR2 YSYEKL.

CDR3 residues: CASSEGGGGQPQHF. In DNA form, the CDR3 reads TGTGCCAGCAGTGAAGGGGGGGGAGGTCAGCCCCAGCATTTT. The chain links TRBV6-1 to TRBJ1-5; tentative D call: TRBD1 (5 bases). The CDR3 extends over 14 amino acids. Germline-derived CDR1 and CDR2 are MNHNS and SASEGT. The ends were cut back, 1 base at V and 6 bases at J, with 10 bases in the middle.

The chain uses TRBV4-3 and TRBJ1-2; the D is unclear. The germline gives CDR1 LGHNA, CDR2 YSLEER. Trimming removed 4 bases from V and 2 bases from J, with 11 bases in between. This CDR3 comprises 14 residues. The CDR3 bases are TGCGCCAGCAGCCCCTGGGTTACCAACTATGGCTACACCTTC. Encoded protein: CASSPWVTNYGYTF.

The rearrangement uses TRBV18 and TRBJ1-1; D is possibly TRBD1 (5 bases). Germline CDR1 and CDR2: KGHSH and LQKENI. The V and J ends lost 2 bases and 7 bases respectively, with 11 bases between them. The CDR3 runs 13 residues. The CDR3 DNA follows: TGTGCCAGCTCACCATTTGCGGGGGGTGAAGCTTTCTTT. Translating it yields CASSPFAGGEAFF. The variable domain in full, with the rest retrieved from reference TRBV18 and TRBJ1-1, is NAGVMQNPRHLVRRRGQEARLRCSPMKGHSHVYWYRQLPEEGLKFMVYLQKENIIDESGMPKERFSAEFPKEGPSILRIQQVVRGDSAAYFCASSPFAGGEAFFGQGTRLTVV.

This chain joins TRBV29-1 and TRBJ2-7; D remains unclear. CDR3 length equals 11 residues. Trimming removed 0 bases at V and 6 bases at J, with 6 bases between. CDR1 SQVTM and CDR2 ANQGSEA come from the germline V gene. The chain's CDR3 is CSVEEWSEQYF. The CDR3, as DNA: TGCAGCGTTGAAGAATGGAGCGAGCAGTACTTC.

The CDR3 sequence: CASSLGRQTSYEQYF. The CDR3, as DNA: TGTGCCAGCAGCTTAGGGAGACAGACTTCCTACGAGCAGTACTTC. The J gene is TRBJ2-7, the V gene TRBV7-9, with TRBD1 as a possible D gene (5 bases). In germline, CDR1 is SEHNR, CDR2 FQNEAQ (reference sequence). CDR3 length: 15 residues. Between the trimmed V and J ends, which lost 1 base and 1 base, there was a span of 11 bases.

The chain recombines TRBV7-2 with TRBJ1-4; D unclear. Germline values: CDR1 SGHTA, CDR2 FQGNSA. V was clipped by 3 bases and J by 8 bases, with 10 bases between them. This CDR3 is built from 13 residues. This CDR3 is CASSFRTEEKLFF. The CDR3 region has the DNA TGTGCCAGCAGCTTTAGGACGGAGGAAAAACTGTTTTTT.

The chain combines TRBV10-3 with TRBJ2-3; TRBD2 aligns across 9 bases. Germline CDR1 ENHRY, CDR2 SYGVKD. The J segment lost 5 bases and the V segment lost 8 bases, leaving 8 bases of the junction unmatched. This CDR3 is 14 amino acids long. CDR3 region: CAIGLATYGDTQYF. The CDR3 bases are TGTGCCATCGGACTAGCGACCTACGGAGATACGCAGTATTTT.

V is TRBV28 and J is TRBJ2-1, with 7 bases lining up with TRBD1. Germline CDR1 and CDR2: MDHEN and SYDVKM. J gave up 8 bases and V 6 bases, and 10 bases lay outside the gene matches. CDR3 length equals 14 residues. The CDR3 region is CASSQQGFKDEQFF. CDR3 DNA sequence: TGTGCCAGCAGCCAACAGGGGTTTAAGGATGAGCAGTTCTTC.

The rearrangement links TRBV28 to TRBJ1-2; 9 nucleotides align to TRBD1. The V gene end was trimmed by 11 bases and the J gene end by 5 bases; junction bases not matched to a gene: 6. The CDR3 sequence is 12 residues long. Germline-derived CDR1 and CDR2 are MDHEN and SYDVKM. The CDR3 protein is CACTGTGYGYTF. CDR3 coding DNA: TGTGCCTGCACCGGGACAGGGTATGGCTACACCTTC.

The chain joins TRBV11-2 to TRBJ2-3; D is unresolved. CDR3 size: 13 residues. CDR1 and CDR2 (germline): SGHAT, FQNNGV. The germline V and J ends were trimmed by 2 bases and 4 bases, with 7 bases remaining between them. DNA for the CDR3: TGTGCCAGCAGCTTAAGTCCAGCAGATACGCAGTATTTT. Residues: CASSLSPADTQYF.

V is TRBV4-3 and J is TRBJ1-1; 7 nucleotides line up with TRBD1. Unmatched junction bases numbered 11, after V lost 0 bases and J lost 7 bases. CDR1 LGHNA and CDR2 YSLEER come from the germline V gene. The CDR3 sequence is 16 residues long. Written as DNA, the CDR3 is TGCGCCAGCAGCCAAGATCTCCAGGGGGATATCGGTGAAGCTTTCTTT. This encodes CASSQDLQGDIGEAFF.